One T cell receptor beta chain is described in this entry. The sample comes from a study of metastatic and nonmetastatic thyroid tumors. Thyroid surgery had not been preceded by any treatment in any patient. Looked up from germline, CDR1 is MDHEN and CDR2 is SYDVKM. Trimming shortened V by 2 bases and J by 5 bases, and 15 bases separated the two germline ends. The CDR3 extends over 15 amino acids. TCRdb called clones again from the PCR reads with MiXCR. The sample holds 15,000 to 20,000 clones, about 28% seen once. Material for sequencing was tumor tissue. This receptor was identified in a female donor with papillary thyroid cancer or a benign thyroid nodule (not recorded which). Some clones in this sample may be carry-over from other donors' samples. J is TRBJ1-2 and V is TRBV28; a weak D match, TRBD1 (5 bases). In nucleotides, the CDR3 is TGTGCCAGCAGTTTACGACAGTACAGTTTGTATGGCTACACCTTC. This gives the protein CASSLRQYSLYGYTF.